Each of the 18 T cell receptor beta chains below was sequenced from the same sample in a study of low-dose radiotherapy and immunotherapy resistance in tumors. First-strand cDNA used TRAV- and TRBV-specific primers, covering alpha and beta chains. It was with a constant-region primer and a V-primer adapter that TCRs were amplified over about 19 PCR cycles. MiXCR, run by TCRdb on the reads, gives a single entry per CDR3 protein. The table has 100,000 or so distinct CDR3 sequences, around 21% seen once. As to time point: after trial treatment. The treatment denotes: LDRT plus nivolumab, ipilimumab, low-dose cyclophosphamide and aspirin (RACIN trial). Sequencing used PBMCs, obtained after low-dose radiotherapy plus immunotherapy. The receptors come from a male donor with prostate cancer.

This clonotype was observed at least ten times. The V and J genes are TRBV11-3 and TRBJ2-2, with D hard to call. The CDR3 has 13 residues. The germline V gene encodes CDR1 SGHNT and CDR2 YENEEA. V lost 1 base and J lost 7, with 7 bases in between. For the CDR3, the DNA is TGTGCCAGCAGCTTAGTCCTCGGCGGGGAGCTGTTTTTT. Translating gives CASSLVLGGELFF.

This clonotype appeared many times. This CDR3 reads CASSQDQGAEAFF. The CDR3 nucleotides read TGCGCCAGCAGCCAAGATCAAGGGGCAGAAGCTTTCTTT. The V and J genes are TRBV4-1 and TRBJ1-1; tentative D call: TRBD1 (5 bases). Germline V CDR1 and CDR2: MGHRA, YSYEKL. Trimming removed 0 bases at V and 8 bases at J, with 10 bases between. The CDR3 runs to 13 residues.

The V gene is TRBV12-3 or TRBV12-4, the J gene TRBJ2-2; possibly TRBD2 for D (6 bases). V lost 7 bases, J lost 4 bases, and 19 bases lay in between. CDR3 length equals 16 residues. The CDR3 is CASTPGGAVSTGELFF. CDR3 in DNA: TGTGCCAGCACCCCAGGCGGGGCGGTCAGCACCGGGGAGCTGTTTTTT.

This clonotype was seen only a few times. The chain combines TRBV20-1 with TRBJ2-5; 13 bases are a match to TRBD2. V lost 1 base to trimming and J lost 0 bases; unmatched junction nucleotides: 2. CDR1 and CDR2 from the germline V gene are DFQATT and SNEGSKA (reference sequence). The CDR3 spans 16 residues. CDR3 nucleotide sequence: TGCAGTGCTAGAGGACTAGCGGGGGGAAACCAAGAGACCCAGTACTTC. Protein: CSARGLAGGNQETQYF.

This clonotype was seen many times. This rearrangement joins TRBV27 to TRBJ1-5; D uncertain. The CDR3 extends over 15 amino acids. V was cut by 2 bases and J by 2 bases, with 10 bases left in between. Per the germline V gene, CDR1 is MNHEY and CDR2 is SMNVEV (reference sequence). The CDR3: CASSLAAMGNQPQHF. CDR3 coding DNA: TGTGCCAGCAGTTTAGCGGCTATGGGCAATCAGCCCCAGCATTTT.

On this clonotype itself: A read error is likely here: a far larger clone is one base away. The chain is built from TRBV6-2 or TRBV6-3 and TRBJ2-1; the D call may be TRBD1 or TRBD2 (5 bases each). V shed 5 bases and J shed 9 bases, with 17 bases lying between them. Germline V gene data show CDR1 as MNHEY and CDR2 as SVGEGT. The CDR3 sequence is 14 residues long. CDR3 sequence (DNA): TGTGCCAGCAGTGATCGGAGTATTGGGGGTGAGCAGTTCTTC. It yields the protein CASSDRSIGGEQFF.

This clonotype has ten or more counts. The chain uses TRBV12-3 or TRBV12-4 and TRBJ2-5; D is ambiguous. The CDR3 is 13 amino acids. The ends were cut back, 1 base at V and 4 bases at J, with 7 bases in the middle. DNA for the CDR3: TGTGCCAGCAGTTTAGAGGCAGTAGAGACCCAGTACTTC. Amino acids: CASSLEAVETQYF.

The CDR3 nucleotides read TGTGCCAGCAGCTCCTCCGGGACAATCAACTATGGCTACACCTTC. Translation gives CASSSSGTINYGYTF. The V gene is TRBV7-2, the J gene TRBJ1-2; weak D call: TRBD1 (6 bases). V was cut by 4 bases and J by 2 bases, with 14 bases left in between. The CDR3 loop spans 15 amino acids. CDR1 is SGHTA and CDR2 is FQGNSA in the germline V gene.

In this sample, this clonotype turned up many times. This chain links TRBV7-9 with TRBJ1-1; D remains unclear. Germline CDR1 reads SEHNR; CDR2 reads FQNEAQ (reference sequence). The germline V and J ends were trimmed by 4 bases and 8 bases, with 5 bases remaining between them. This CDR3 is 10 amino acids long. CDR3 coding DNA: TGTGCCAGCAGCTCCAGGGAAGCTTTCTTT. It translates to CASSSREAFF.

This clonotype appeared many times. The chain couples TRBV7-2 to TRBJ2-3, with TRBD2 matching 9 bases. CDR1 SGHTA and CDR2 FQGNSA come from the germline V gene. The CDR3 is made up of 15 amino acids. V shed 4 bases and J 0 bases; nucleotides not matched to a gene: 2. CDR3 DNA: TGTGCCAGCAGCTGGAGCGGGGGGAGCACAGATACGCAGTATTTT. This codes for CASSWSGGSTDTQYF.

This clonotype was counted many times. The chain combines TRBV18 with TRBJ2-7; D gene ambiguous. This CDR3 has 15 amino acids. Trimming pared 3 bases from V and 2 bases from J, leaving 14 bases between. Germline CDR1 reads KGHSH; CDR2 reads LQKENI. The CDR3 bases are TGTGCCAGCTCACCGGGTCGAACTCCTACCTACGAGCAGTACTTC. Its translation: CASSPGRTPTYEQYF.

This clonotype was counted at least ten times. The chain couples TRBV24-1 to TRBJ2-5; maybe TRBD1 (6 bases). This CDR3 spans 15 amino acids. V lost 4 bases and J lost 5, with 16 bases in between. The V gene's germline CDR1 is KGHDR and CDR2 SFDVKD. CDR3 region: CATSDSGQFGETQYF. DNA for the CDR3: TGTGCCACCAGTGACTCCGGACAGTTTGGGGAGACCCAGTACTTC.

This clonotype showed up many times. The chain employs TRBV5-5 and TRBJ2-7, with TRBD1 matching 9 bases. V shed 5 bases and J 3 bases; nucleotides not matched to a gene: 9. The CDR3 covers 15 residues. Germline V lookup: CDR1 SGHKS, CDR2 YYEKEE (reference sequence). In DNA form, the CDR3 reads TGTGCCAGCAGAACGGGACAGGGAAACTTCTACGAGCAGTACTTC. As protein: CASRTGQGNFYEQYF.

This clonotype was detected ten times or more. This chain links TRBV10-3 with TRBJ2-3; maybe TRBD2 (6 bases). CDR3 length: 16 residues. Germline assignment: CDR1 ENHRY and CDR2 SYGVKD. Trimming shortened V by 3 bases and J by 2 bases, and 15 bases separated the two germline ends. CDR3 sequence: CAISDGRKGFTDTQYF. The CDR3 region has the DNA TGTGCCATCAGTGATGGGAGGAAGGGGTTCACAGATACGCAGTATTTT.

The J gene is TRBJ2-4, the V gene TRBV12-3 or TRBV12-4; D uncertain. The V and J ends lost 5 bases and 2 bases respectively, with 4 bases between them. The CDR3 has 12 amino acids. The DNA of the CDR3 is TGTGCCAGCAGTCAAACCAAAAACATTCAGTACTTC. Its protein product is CASSQTKNIQYF.

This clonotype was observed many times. The V and J genes are TRBV7-2 and TRBJ2-7, with TRBD2 matching over 7 bases. There are 16 residues in the CDR3. Germline-derived CDR1 and CDR2 are SGHTA and FQGNSA. Losses at the gene ends were 0 bases for V and 0 bases for J; bases not matched to a gene: 5. The DNA for the CDR3 is TGTGCCAGCAGCTTAGCTGGCCTAGCGGCCTCCTACGAGCAGTACTTC. Its translation: CASSLAGLAASYEQYF.

This clonotype was picked up many times. This chain uses TRBV20-1 with TRBJ2-7; unclear D gene. Trimming left V 3 bases short and J 5 bases short, with 11 bases between. Germline CDR1 and CDR2: DFQATT and SNEGSKA (reference sequence). This CDR3 is built from 12 residues. The CDR3 reads CSASSRVDEQYF. The DNA for the CDR3 is TGCAGTGCTAGTAGTAGGGTCGACGAGCAGTACTTC.

This clonotype was found a few times. The V call is TRBV12-5, the J call TRBJ2-3, with D unresolved. This CDR3 is 14 amino acids long. The germline CDR1 and CDR2 sequences are LGHNT and FRNRAP. V dropped 0 bases and J dropped 0 bases, with 4 bases sitting between them. This CDR3 is CASGLVRSTDTQYF. The CDR3 bases are TGTGCTAGTGGTTTGGTACGGAGCACAGATACGCAGTATTTT.